Below, 5 T cell receptor beta chains from the same sample are listed, as sequenced in a study of identical twins. TCRdb reprocessed the 5' RACE reads with MiXCR, giving one entry per CDR3 protein. The data show 1.5 million to 2 million distinct CDR3 sequences, with less than 40% seen just once and 0.25% to 0.3% held by the top ten. Material for sequencing was cord blood. These receptors all stem from a newborn girl in good health.

In its sample, this clonotype was seen a few times. V usage is TRBV25-1 and J usage is TRBJ1-2; 8 bases agree with TRBD1. Germline assignment: CDR1 MGHDK and CDR2 SYGVNS. The CDR3 consists of 15 residues. The ends lost 5 bases at V and 2 bases at J; junction bases unmatched: 7. Written as DNA, the CDR3 is TGTGCCAGCAGTTCTTTAAGGACAGGGAACTATGGCTACACCTTC. It specifies CASSSLRTGNYGYTF.

The chain carries TRBV6-8 and TRBJ1-2, with D unresolved. CDR1 and CDR2 from the germline V gene are MNHGY and SAAAGT. This CDR3 is 13 amino acids long. V dropped 9 bases and J dropped 4 bases, with 15 bases sitting between them. CDR3 in amino acids: CASQPTSLYGYTF. The CDR3 region has the DNA TGTGCCAGTCAACCGACCAGCCTCTATGGCTACACCTTC.

The V call is TRBV5-1, the J call TRBJ1-4; D call uncertain. CDR3 length equals 14 residues. V shed 0 bases and J shed 11 bases, with 14 bases lying between them. Germline CDR1 is SGHRS and CDR2 is YFSETQ. The CDR3 protein is CASSLAGVMEKLFF. The CDR3 nucleotides read TGCGCCAGCAGCTTGGCCGGGGTTATGGAGAAACTGTTTTTT.

This sequence joins TRBV5-5 and TRBJ1-4; the D gene is possibly TRBD1 (5 bases). CDR3 length: 15 residues. Trimming removed 4 bases from V and 3 bases from J, with 13 bases in between. Germline lookup yields CDR1 SGHKS and CDR2 YYEKEE (reference sequence). The CDR3, as DNA: TGTGCCAGCAGCGAAAGGGGACGATCTAATGAAAAACTGTTTTTT. The encoded protein is CASSERGRSNEKLFF.

This clonotype was seen more than once but under ten times. This rearrangement joins TRBV7-2 to TRBJ2-1; D tentatively fits TRBD1 or TRBD2 (5 bases each). The CDR3 is made up of 14 amino acids. Trimming took 10 bases from V and 5 from J, leaving 18 bases between them. CDR1 is SGHTA and CDR2 is FQGNSA in the germline V gene. The CDR3 region is CATRDPRHNNEQFF. CDR3 nucleotide sequence: TGTGCCACGAGGGACCCAAGACATAACAATGAGCAGTTCTTC. The full variable domain, rest sourced from reference TRBV7-2 and TRBJ2-1, is GAGVSQSPSNKVTEKGKDVELRCDPISGHTALYWYRQSLGQGLEFLIYFQGNSAPDKSGLPSDRFSAERTGGSVSTLTIQRTQQEDSAVYLCATRDPRHNNEQFFGPGTRLTVL.